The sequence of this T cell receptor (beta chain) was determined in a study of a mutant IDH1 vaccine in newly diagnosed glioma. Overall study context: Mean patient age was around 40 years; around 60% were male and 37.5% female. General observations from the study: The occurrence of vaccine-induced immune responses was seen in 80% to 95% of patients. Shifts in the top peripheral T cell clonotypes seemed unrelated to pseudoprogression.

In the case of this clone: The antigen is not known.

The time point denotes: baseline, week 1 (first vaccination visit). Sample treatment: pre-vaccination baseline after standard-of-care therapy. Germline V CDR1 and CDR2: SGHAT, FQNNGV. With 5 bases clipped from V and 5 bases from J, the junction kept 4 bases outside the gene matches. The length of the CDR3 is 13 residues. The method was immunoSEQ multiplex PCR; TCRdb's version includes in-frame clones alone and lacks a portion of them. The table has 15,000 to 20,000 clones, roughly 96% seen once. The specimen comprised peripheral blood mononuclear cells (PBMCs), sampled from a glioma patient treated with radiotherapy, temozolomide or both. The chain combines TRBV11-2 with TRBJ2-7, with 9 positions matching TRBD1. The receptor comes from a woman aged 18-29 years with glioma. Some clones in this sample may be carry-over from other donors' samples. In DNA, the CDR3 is TGTGCCAGCAGCCCCGGACAGGGGAACGAGCAGTACTTC. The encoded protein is CASSPGQGNEQYF.